The 25 T cell receptor beta chains below come from one sample, sequenced in a study of cytomegalovirus exposure and HLA in healthy donors. The primer mix had 60 Vbeta and 13 Jbeta primers. Some clones are missing from TCRdb's copy, which holds only in-frame ones; the method was immunoSEQ multiplex PCR. The sample shows 200,000 to 250,000 clones, around four fifths of them seen only once. Sequences were obtained from PBMCs. These receptors were obtained from a woman in her sixties in good health and CMV-seropositive.

This chain's CDR3 is CASSGQGASNQPQHF. CDR3 bases: TGTGCCAGCTCGGGACAGGGGGCTAGCAATCAGCCCCAGCATTTT. V and J are TRBV2 and TRBJ1-5, with 12 bases aligning to TRBD1. CDR3 length: 15 residues. With V trimmed by 8 bases and J by 0 bases, 2 bases remained unmatched. The germline V gene encodes CDR1 SNHLY and CDR2 FYNNEI.

V gene TRBV7-2 combines with J gene TRBJ2-3, with no clear D. Germline V gives CDR1 SGHTA, CDR2 FQGNSA. V was cut by 2 bases and J by 5 bases, with 5 bases left in between. This CDR3 contains 12 residues. Here the CDR3 DNA reads TGTGCCAGCAGCTTATACGGAGATACGCAGTATTTT. It encodes CASSLYGDTQYF. Using reference TRBV7-2 and TRBJ2-3 for the parts outside the CDR3, the full variable domain is GAGVSQSPSNKVTEKGKDVELRCDPISGHTALYWYRQSLGQGLEFLIYFQGNSAPDKSGLPSDRFSAERTGGSVSTLTIQRTQQEDSAVYLCASSLYGDTQYFGPGTRLTVL.

The J gene is TRBJ2-7, the V gene TRBV9; TRBD2 is a possible D gene (5 bases). Trimming left V 0 bases short and J 7 bases short, with 20 bases between. This CDR3 is 16 amino acids long. CDR1 and CDR2 from the germline V gene are SGDLS and YYNGEE. The CDR3: CASSVASGGWAGEQYF. In DNA, the CDR3 is TGTGCCAGCAGCGTAGCTTCTGGCGGGTGGGCTGGAGAGCAGTACTTC.

This clone showed up just once. The chain links TRBV27 to TRBJ1-1; TRBD1 might be the D (5 bases). V was shortened by 5 bases and J by 0 bases, with 10 bases between the two germline ends. The CDR3 totals 14 residues. Germline V gives CDR1 MNHEY, CDR2 SMNVEV (reference sequence). CDR3 loop: CASSPQVLNTEAFF. CDR3 bases: TGTGCCAGCAGTCCACAGGTGTTGAACACTGAAGCTTTCTTT.

The chain carries TRBV2 and TRBJ2-7; 9 bases are a match to TRBD1. This CDR3 has 12 residues. The trim removed 10 bases at V and 5 bases at J, leaving 6 bases unmatched. CDR1 and CDR2 (germline): SNHLY, FYNNEI. In DNA form, the CDR3 reads TGTGCCATACTTACAGGGGGCAACGAGCAGTACTTC. Amino acid sequence: CAILTGGNEQYF. Looking up the rest from reference TRBV2 and TRBJ2-7 gives the full variable domain: EPEVTQTPSHQVTQMGQEVILRCVPISNHLYFYWYRQILGQKVEFLVSFYNNEISEKSEIFDDQFSVERPDGSNFTLKIRSTKLEDSAMYFCAILTGGNEQYFGPGTRLTVT.

The chain couples TRBV7-9 to TRBJ1-6; TRBD1 matches at 7 bases. J gave up 5 bases and V 6 bases, and 4 bases lay outside the gene matches. The CDR3 length is 14 residues. Germline assignment: CDR1 SEHNR and CDR2 FQNEAQ (reference sequence). CDR3 in DNA: TGTGCCAGCAGAAGGGACAGCGATAATTCACCCCTCCACTTT. Translation: CASRRDSDNSPLHF.

This sequence joins TRBV5-1 and TRBJ1-1, with 9 bases matching TRBD1. There are 11 residues in the CDR3. Germline values: CDR1 SGHRS, CDR2 YFSETQ. Trimming at V came to 5 bases and at J to 7 bases, leaving 0 bases not matched to a gene. CDR3 sequence: CASRDRGEAFF. In DNA form, the CDR3 reads TGCGCCAGCAGGGACAGGGGTGAAGCTTTCTTT.

This chain connects TRBV5-1 to TRBJ2-7, with TRBD2 matching over 7 bases. V shed 0 bases and J 7 bases; nucleotides not matched to a gene: 13. Germline V gene lookup returns CDR1 SGHRS and CDR2 YFSETQ. The CDR3 has 16 amino acids. The CDR3 protein is CASSLAGAGTPGEQYF. The CDR3 DNA is TGCGCCAGCAGCTTGGCGGGAGCGGGAACTCCGGGGGAGCAGTACTTC.

The chain employs TRBV5-1 and TRBJ2-3; D not resolved. V was clipped by 0 bases and J by 2 bases, with 7 bases between them. Germline assignment: CDR1 SGHRS and CDR2 YFSETQ. The length of the CDR3 is 14 residues. The CDR3: CASSLGSVTDTQYF. As DNA, the CDR3 is TGCGCCAGCAGCTTGGGTTCAGTCACAGATACGCAGTATTTT. Variable domain in full (rest from reference TRBV5-1 and TRBJ2-3): KAGVTQTPRYLIKTRGQQVTLSCSPISGHRSVSWYQQTPGQGLQFLFEYFSETQRNKGNFPGRFSGRQFSNSRSEMNVSTLELGDSALYLCASSLGSVTDTQYFGPGTRLTVL.

This rearrangement joins TRBV19 to TRBJ2-1; a possible D gene is TRBD2 (5 bases). CDR1 and CDR2 (germline): LNHDA, SQIVND (reference sequence). Trimming stripped 3 bases from V and 7 bases from J, with 22 bases between. The CDR3 totals 17 residues. This CDR3 is CASSMAIRAEKRNEQFF. DNA of the CDR3: TGTGCCAGTAGTATGGCAATTCGAGCGGAGAAGAGGAATGAGCAGTTCTTC.

The DNA for the CDR3 is TGCGCCAGCAGCCCGGGACTAGCGGGAATGGAGACCCAGTACTTC. Translated: CASSPGLAGMETQYF. The J gene is TRBJ2-5, the V gene TRBV5-1, with 13 nucleotides matching TRBD2. The CDR3 has 15 residues. The V and J ends lost 4 bases and 5 bases, in that order; junction bases with no gene match: 5. Germline CDR1 is SGHRS and CDR2 is YFSETQ.

The chain carries TRBV9 and TRBJ2-1, with 7 bases that match TRBD2. The CDR3 is 16 amino acids. The J segment lost 0 bases and the V segment lost 4 bases, leaving 7 bases of the junction unmatched. Germline V gene data show CDR1 as SGDLS and CDR2 as YYNGEE. CDR3 residues: CASSHTSAPSYNEQFF. For the CDR3, the DNA is TGTGCCAGCAGCCACACTAGCGCCCCCTCCTACAATGAGCAGTTCTTC.

This clone was recorded a few times. J is TRBJ1-4 and V is TRBV5-6, with 8 nucleotides matching TRBD1. Per the germline V gene, CDR1 is SGHDT and CDR2 is YYEEEE. The CDR3 has 15 amino acids. The V gene end was trimmed by 1 base and the J gene end by 3 bases; junction bases not matched to a gene: 2. The CDR3 loop is CASSLKGQANEKLFF. As DNA, the CDR3 is TGTGCCAGCAGCTTGAAGGGACAGGCTAATGAAAAACTGTTTTTT. Full variable domain (rest looked up from reference TRBV5-6 and TRBJ1-4): DAGVTQSPTHLIKTRGQQVTLRCSPKSGHDTVSWYQQALGQGPQFIFQYYEEEERQRGNFPDRFSGHQFPNYSSELNVNALLLGDSALYLCASSLKGQANEKLFFGSGTQLSVL.

The J gene is TRBJ2-2, the V gene TRBV10-3; D might be TRBD1 (6 bases). CDR3 size: 13 residues. V was cut by 6 bases and J by 4 bases, with 9 bases left in between. Germline CDR1 ENHRY, CDR2 SYGVKD. CDR3 nucleotide sequence: TGTGCCATCAGCCAGGGGTTCACCGGGGAGCTGTTTTTT. Encoded protein: CAISQGFTGELFF.

The J gene is TRBJ1-1, the V gene TRBV19, with D possibly matching TRBD1 (6 bases). The CDR3 is 16 residues long. Deletions cut 5 bases from V and 0 bases from J, with 16 bases between. Germline values: CDR1 LNHDA, CDR2 SQIVND (reference sequence). The CDR3 DNA follows: TGTGCCAGTAGTTTTCCGGGACACAAAATGAACACTGAAGCTTTCTTT. It yields the protein CASSFPGHKMNTEAFF.

This clone was detected only a few times. This chain uses TRBV7-3 with TRBJ2-2; 7 bases align to TRBD1. This CDR3 is built from 16 residues. Unmatched junction bases numbered 7, after V lost 2 bases and J lost 4 bases. Germline assignment: CDR1 SGHTA and CDR2 FQGTGA. The CDR3 sequence is CASSLVGGKGTGELFF. The CDR3 coding sequence is TGTGCCAGCAGCTTAGTAGGGGGCAAGGGCACCGGGGAGCTGTTTTTT.

This clone was seen only once. This chain joins TRBV10-1 and TRBJ2-7, with 11 bases that match TRBD2. The germline V gene encodes CDR1 WNHNN and CDR2 SYGVQD (reference sequence). This CDR3 is built from 17 residues. Losses at the gene ends were 5 bases for V and 3 bases for J; bases not matched to a gene: 12. The CDR3 is CASSRETSGKGIYEQYF. The CDR3 coding sequence is TGCGCCAGCAGTCGGGAGACTAGCGGGAAAGGAATCTACGAGCAGTACTTC.

This chain joins TRBV5-1 and TRBJ1-1; the D gene is possibly TRBD1 (5 bases). This CDR3 is 14 amino acids long. Germline CDR1 and CDR2: SGHRS and YFSETQ. V lost 4 bases and J 0 bases, leaving 10 bases between the germline ends. CDR3 coding DNA: TGCGCCAGCAGCACAGGCGGGATGAACACTGAAGCTTTCTTT. Translating it yields CASSTGGMNTEAFF.

The rearrangement uses TRBV4-2 and TRBJ2-3; TRBD2 agrees at 7 bases. CDR1 LGHNA and CDR2 YNFKEQ come from the germline V gene. The trim removed 4 bases at V and 2 bases at J, leaving 9 bases unmatched. The CDR3 has 16 amino acids. CDR3 sequence: CASSLGRRGDTDTQYF. The CDR3 DNA sequence: TGTGCCAGCAGCCTCGGGCGCCGGGGGGACACAGATACGCAGTATTTT.

This clone has a handful of counts. The genes are TRBV30 and TRBJ2-1; tentatively, D is TRBD2 (5 bases). Germline CDR1 and CDR2: GTSNPN and SVGIG (reference sequence). The V end lost 0 bases, the J end lost 5 bases, and 17 bases lay between the germline ends. The CDR3 covers 16 residues. DNA for the CDR3: TGTGCCTGGAGTGTCGCACCGCGGGCGCGAGACAATGAGCAGTTCTTC. This encodes CAWSVAPRARDNEQFF.

The chain carries TRBV19 and TRBJ2-2; 7 bases match TRBD2. Germline CDR1 reads LNHDA; CDR2 reads SQIVND (reference sequence). V shed 2 bases and J 5 bases; nucleotides not matched to a gene: 14. The CDR3 contains 18 residues. The CDR3 loop reads CASSISKRGAGGTGELFF. As DNA, the CDR3 is TGTGCCAGTAGTATATCAAAGCGGGGCGCCGGGGGGACCGGGGAGCTGTTTTTT.

This clone was observed a few times. The genes are TRBV7-8 and TRBJ1-3; D is undetermined. The CDR3 is 16 amino acids. The V end lost 1 base, the J end lost 0 bases, and 10 bases lay between the germline ends. Germline CDR1 SGHVS, CDR2 FQNEAQ. CDR3 in amino acids: CASSLGAGLSGNTIYF. The CDR3 DNA follows: TGTGCCAGCAGCTTAGGGGCAGGACTCTCTGGAAACACCATATATTTT.

The V and J genes are TRBV7-9 and TRBJ2-3; D is perhaps TRBD2 (6 bases). Per germline, CDR1 SEHNR and CDR2 FQNEAQ (reference sequence). The CDR3 totals 13 residues. The V gene lost 5 bases and the J gene lost 3 bases, with 9 bases spanning the gap. This CDR3 is CASSQLATDTQYF. CDR3 nucleotide sequence: TGTGCCAGCAGCCAACTAGCTACAGATACGCAGTATTTT.

The rearrangement links TRBV7-9 to TRBJ2-3, with D possibly being TRBD2 (6 bases). Germline CDR1 and CDR2: SEHNR and FQNEAQ (reference sequence). The CDR3 has 17 amino acids. V shed 4 bases and J shed 2 bases, with 19 bases lying between them. The CDR3 sequence: CASSSSAGTHFTDTQYF. In DNA, the CDR3 is TGTGCCAGCAGCTCTTCGGCTGGGACTCACTTCACAGATACGCAGTATTTT.

The gene calls are TRBV28 and TRBJ1-2, with 7 bases aligning to TRBD1. Germline V gene lookup returns CDR1 MDHEN and CDR2 SYDVKM. The CDR3 totals 13 residues. V shed 6 bases, J shed 4 bases, and the junction held 5 bases outside the gene matches. The CDR3 spells CASSRQGPYGYTF. CDR3 bases: TGTGCCAGCAGCCGACAGGGCCCCTATGGCTACACCTTC.